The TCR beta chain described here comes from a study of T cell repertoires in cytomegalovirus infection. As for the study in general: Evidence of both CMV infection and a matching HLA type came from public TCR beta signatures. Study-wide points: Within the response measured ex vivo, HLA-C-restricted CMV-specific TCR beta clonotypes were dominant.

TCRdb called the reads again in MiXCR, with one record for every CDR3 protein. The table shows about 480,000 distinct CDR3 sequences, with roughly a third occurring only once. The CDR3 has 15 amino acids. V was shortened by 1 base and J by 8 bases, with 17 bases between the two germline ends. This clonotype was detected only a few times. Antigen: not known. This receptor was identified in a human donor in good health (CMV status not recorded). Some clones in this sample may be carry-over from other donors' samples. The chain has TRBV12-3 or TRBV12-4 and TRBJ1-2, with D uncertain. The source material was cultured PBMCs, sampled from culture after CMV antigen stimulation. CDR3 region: CASSLEEGGRVGYTF. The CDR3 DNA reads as TGTGCCAGCAGTTTAGAAGAGGGTGGACGCGTGGGCTACACCTTC.